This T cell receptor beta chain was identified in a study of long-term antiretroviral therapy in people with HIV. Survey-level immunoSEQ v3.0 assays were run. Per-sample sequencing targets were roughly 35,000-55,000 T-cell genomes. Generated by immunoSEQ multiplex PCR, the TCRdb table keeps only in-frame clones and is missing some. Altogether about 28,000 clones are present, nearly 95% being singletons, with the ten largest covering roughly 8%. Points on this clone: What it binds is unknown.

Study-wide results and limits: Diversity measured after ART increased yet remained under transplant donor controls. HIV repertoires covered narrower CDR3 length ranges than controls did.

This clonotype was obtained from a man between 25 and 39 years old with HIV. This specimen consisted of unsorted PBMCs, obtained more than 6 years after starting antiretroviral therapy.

Here the CDR3 reads CASSPWDLHEQFF. The CDR3 DNA reads as TGTGCCAGCAGCCCCTGGGACCTCCACGAGCAGTTCTTC. The rearrangement uses TRBV5-5 and TRBJ2-1; D might be TRBD1 or TRBD2, each matching 5 bases. V was pared by 4 bases and J by 10 bases, with 15 bases between. The CDR3 spans 13 residues. Germline assignment: CDR1 SGHKS and CDR2 YYEKEE (reference sequence). Complete variable domain (other parts from reference TRBV5-5 and TRBJ2-1): DAGVTQSPTHLIKTRGQQVTLRCSPISGHKSVSWYQQVLGQGPQFIFQYYEKEERGRGNFPDRFSARQFPNYSSELNVNALLLGDSALYLCASSPWDLHEQFFGPGTRLTVL.